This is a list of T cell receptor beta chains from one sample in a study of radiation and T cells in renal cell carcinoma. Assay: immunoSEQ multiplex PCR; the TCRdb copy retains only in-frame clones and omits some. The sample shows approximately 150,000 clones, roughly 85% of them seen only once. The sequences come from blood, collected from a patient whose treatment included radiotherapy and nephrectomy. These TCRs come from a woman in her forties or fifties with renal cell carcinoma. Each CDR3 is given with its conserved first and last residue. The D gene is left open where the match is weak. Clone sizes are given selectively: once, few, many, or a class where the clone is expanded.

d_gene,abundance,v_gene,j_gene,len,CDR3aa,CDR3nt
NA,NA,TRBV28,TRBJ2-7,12,CASSLGGPEQYF,TGTGCCAGCAGCCTTGGGGGGCCCGAGCAGTACTTC
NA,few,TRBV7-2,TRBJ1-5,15,CASSLERGRNQPQHF,TGTGCCAGCAGCTTAGAGAGGGGACGCAATCAGCCCCAGCATTTT
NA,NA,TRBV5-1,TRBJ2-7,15,CASSLDLSLSYEQYF,TGCGCCAGCAGCTTGGATTTGTCGTTATCCTACGAGCAGTACTTC
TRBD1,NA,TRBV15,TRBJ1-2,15,CATSPGQGKGYGYTF,TGTGCCACCAGCCCAGGACAGGGGAAAGGATATGGCTACACCTTC
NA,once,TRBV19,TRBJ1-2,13,CASNRGANYGYTF,TGTGCCAGTAATCGGGGGGCAAACTATGGCTACACCTTC
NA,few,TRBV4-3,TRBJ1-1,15,CASSFSRGGNTEAFF,TGCGCCAGCAGCTTCTCTCGCGGGGGGAACACTGAAGCTTTCTTT
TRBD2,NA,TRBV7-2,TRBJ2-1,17,CASSLGGLAGGGDEQFF,TGTGCCAGCAGCTTAGGGGGACTAGCGGGAGGCGGGGATGAGCAGTTCTTC
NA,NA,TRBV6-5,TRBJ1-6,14,CASMSRSYNSPLHF,TGTGCCAGCATGTCCCGCTCCTATAATTCACCCCTCCACTTT
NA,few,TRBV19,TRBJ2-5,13,CASRTDTQETQYF,TGTGCCAGTAGAACAGATACGCAAGAGACCCAGTACTTC
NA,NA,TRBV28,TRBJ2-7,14,CASSYSQAPYEQYF,TGTGCCAGCAGTTACAGTCAGGCTCCCTACGAGCAGTACTTC
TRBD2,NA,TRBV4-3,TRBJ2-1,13,CASSQGEGREQFF,TGCGCCAGCAGCCAAGGGGAGGGCCGTGAGCAGTTCTTC
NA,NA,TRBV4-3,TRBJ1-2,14,CASSRSTGLEGYTF,TGCGCCAGCAGCCGAAGCACCGGGCTGGAGGGCTACACCTTC
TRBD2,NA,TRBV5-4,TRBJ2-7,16,CASSRSASGAFYEQYF,TGTGCCAGCAGCCGTTCGGCTAGCGGGGCATTCTACGAGCAGTACTTC
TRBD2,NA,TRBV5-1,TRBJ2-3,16,CASSLVLAGGTDTQYF,TGCGCCAGCAGCTTGGTGCTAGCGGGAGGAACAGATACGCAGTATTTT
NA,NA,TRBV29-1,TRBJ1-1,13,CSVNRVMNTEAFF,TGCAGCGTAAACAGGGTCATGAACACTGAAGCTTTCTTT
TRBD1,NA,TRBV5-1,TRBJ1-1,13,CASSFGQGPEAFF,TGCGCCAGCAGCTTCGGACAGGGTCCTGAAGCTTTCTTT